This is a list of T cell receptor beta chains from one sample in a study of sequential checkpoint blockade in melanoma. TCRdb's table, derived via immunoSEQ multiplex PCR, lists solely in-frame clones and lacks some. The sample shows fewer than 35,000 clones, over 60% of them seen only once. The sample in question was CD8+ T cells sorted from blood (inferred from file names), obtained from a patient given nivolumab and ipilimumab in sequence. These receptors were taken from a human donor with melanoma. Each CDR3 is given with its conserved first and last residue. A D gene is named only where the DNA matches it firmly. Not all rows give a size; the values are once, few, many and, for expanded clones, a class.

CASSARTSGGVIGAGELFF	TGTGCCAGCAGCGCCCGGACTAGCGGGGGGGTTATCGGAGCTGGGGAGCTGTTTTTT	TRBJ2-2	TRBV9	19	few	TRBD2
CATSREWIGDISNTEAFF	TGTGCCACCAGCAGAGAATGGATAGGGGACATTTCGAACACTGAAGCTTTCTTT	TRBJ1-1	TRBV15	18	NA	NA
CASSYPPGGTGEQYF	TGTGCCAGCAGTTACCCACCGGGAGGAACGGGAGAGCAGTACTTC	TRBJ2-7	TRBV6-6	15	NA	TRBD2
CASSLGTAYGYTF	TGTGCCAGCAGTTTAGGGACAGCCTATGGCTACACCTTC	TRBJ1-2	TRBV27	13	NA	TRBD1
CASSQDIGTGNEKLFF	TGCGCCAGCAGCCAAGATATCGGGACAGGCAACGAAAAACTGTTTTTT	TRBJ1-4	TRBV4-3	16	NA	TRBD1
CASSGNINGGTEAFF	TGTGCCAGCAGCGGGAACATCAACGGGGGCACTGAAGCTTTCTTT	TRBJ1-1	TRBV9	15	NA	NA
CASSIAGTTDTQYF	TGTGCCAGCAGCATAGCGGGGACCACAGATACGCAGTATTTT	TRBJ2-3	TRBV2	14	NA	TRBD2
CASSPRDYYETQYF	TGTGCCAGCAGCCCCCGGGACTATTACGAGACCCAGTACTTC	TRBJ2-5	TRBV7-8	14	NA	TRBD2
CASSSISGSYETQYF	TGTGCCAGTAGTTCTATCAGCGGGTCATATGAGACCCAGTACTTC	TRBJ2-5	TRBV19	15	NA	NA
CASGDYEKLFF	TGTGCCAGTGGCGACTATGAAAAACTGTTTTTT	TRBJ1-4	TRBV19	11	NA	NA
CASSFPWGAGELFF	TGTGCCAGCAGCTTCCCCTGGGGGGCCGGGGAGCTGTTTTTT	TRBJ2-2	TRBV11-2	14	NA	NA
CSVRSDRMSSYEQYF	TGCAGCGTGCGGTCGGACAGAATGAGCTCCTACGAGCAGTACTTC	TRBJ2-7	TRBV29-1	15	NA	NA
CASSGLAVLNEQFF	TGTGCCAGCAGTGGGCTAGCGGTGCTGAATGAGCAGTTCTTC	TRBJ2-1	TRBV27	14	NA	TRBD2
CASSESMSSPLHF	TGTGCCAGCAGTGAATCCATGAGTTCACCCCTCCACTTT	TRBJ1-6	TRBV6-1	13	NA	NA
CASSKYPTQGGNQPQHF	TGTGCCAGCAGCAAATACCCCACACAGGGAGGGAATCAGCCCCAGCATTTT	TRBJ1-5	TRBV21-1	17	medium-sized	NA
CASSLITGGADEQYF	TGTGCCAGCAGCTTAATTACGGGGGGGGCCGACGAGCAGTACTTC	TRBJ2-7	TRBV11-2	15	once	TRBD2
CASSHRWGPWGKGIHALETQYF	TGCGCCAGCAGCCATCGCTGGGGCCCCTGGGGAAAGGGGATCCATGCCCTAGAGACCCAGTACTTC	TRBJ2-5	TRBV4-3	22	NA	NA
CASSVGREGIYEQYF	TGTGCCAGCAGCGTAGGGAGGGAAGGGATCTACGAGCAGTACTTC	TRBJ2-7	TRBV9	15	NA	NA
CASRTGEGAGELFF	TGTGCCAGCAGGACAGGGGAAGGGGCCGGGGAGCTGTTTTTT	TRBJ2-2	TRBV13	14	NA	TRBD1
CASSGGQNTGELFF	TGTGCCAGCAGTGGAGGGCAGAACACCGGGGAGCTGTTTTTT	TRBJ2-2	TRBV6-4	14	NA	NA
CAISEGDWTEAFF	TGTGCCATCAGTGAGGGAGACTGGACTGAAGCTTTCTTT	TRBJ1-1	TRBV10-3	13	NA	NA
CASSQAAGYNEQFF	TGCGCCAGCAGCCAAGCAGCGGGCTACAATGAGCAGTTCTTC	TRBJ2-1	TRBV4-3	14	NA	NA
CASSPPAEPFYGYTF	TGTGCCAGCTCACCACCTGCAGAACCTTTCTATGGCTACACCTTC	TRBJ1-2	TRBV18	15	NA	NA
CASSGLAGDFTHEQYF	TGTGCCAGCAGCGGACTAGCGGGAGACTTCACGCACGAGCAGTACTTC	TRBJ2-7	TRBV9	16	NA	TRBD2
CASSSPTGELFF	TGTGCCAGCAGCAGTCCAACCGGGGAGCTGTTTTTT	TRBJ2-2	TRBV21-1	12	NA	NA
CASSLVGGLGNTIYF	TGTGCCAGCAGCTTAGTGGGGGGTTTGGGAAACACCATATATTTT	TRBJ1-3	TRBV7-6	15	NA	NA
CASSNRPSGLDYGYTF	TGTGCCAGCAGCAACCGCCCGTCCGGACTAGACTATGGCTACACCTTC	TRBJ1-2	TRBV9	16	NA	NA
CASSLTAGLDSYEQYF	TGTGCCAGCAGCTTAACCGCGGGCCTTGATTCCTACGAGCAGTACTTC	TRBJ2-7	TRBV7-3	16	once	NA
CASSQGLYNEQFF	TGCGCCAGCAGCCAAGGACTTTACAATGAGCAGTTCTTC	TRBJ2-1	TRBV4-1	13	NA	NA
CASSYSQSYEQYF	TGTGCCAGCAGTTACTCACAGTCCTACGAGCAGTACTTC	TRBJ2-7	TRBV6-6	13	NA	NA
CASSSPDEQFF	TGTGCCAGCAGCTCTCCCGATGAGCAGTTCTTC	TRBJ2-1	TRBV7-9	11	few	NA
CASSDSRWNEQFF	TGTGCCAGCAGTGACTCCCGGTGGAATGAGCAGTTCTTC	TRBJ2-1	TRBV6-4	13	few	NA
CASSDGSGSSYEQYF	TGTGCCAGCAGTGATGGGAGCGGGTCGTCCTACGAGCAGTACTTC	TRBJ2-7	TRBV6-1	15	NA	NA
CASSQDGVGGQIYEQYF	TGCGCCAGCAGCCAAGATGGGGTGGGGGGACAGATCTACGAGCAGTACTTC	TRBJ2-7	TRBV4-1	17	NA	NA
CASSFKGGYTF	TGTGCCAGCAGCTTTAAGGGGGGCTACACCTTC	TRBJ1-2	TRBV7-9	11	NA	NA
CASSVGTKYNEQFF	TGTGCCAGCAGTGTCGGGACTAAATACAATGAGCAGTTCTTC	TRBJ2-1	TRBV6-5	14	NA	TRBD2
CASSLTGNSANEQYF	TGTGCCAGCAGCCTAACGGGTAATAGTGCGAACGAGCAGTACTTC	TRBJ2-7	TRBV7-8	15	NA	NA
CASSPRGQEGYTF	TGTGCCAGCAGCCCGAGGGGGCAGGAGGGCTACACCTTC	TRBJ1-2	TRBV9	13	NA	TRBD1
CASSLVGEVGSDTQYF	TGTGCCAGCAGCTTAGTAGGGGAGGTTGGTTCAGATACGCAGTATTTT	TRBJ2-3	TRBV7-3	16	once	NA
CASSDWDTSSYEQYF	TGTGCCAGCAGTGACTGGGACACGAGCTCCTACGAGCAGTACTTC	TRBJ2-7	TRBV25-1	15	few	NA
CASSSHSTGSQGGANVLTF	TGTGCCAGCAGTTCTCACTCGACAGGCTCCCAGGGAGGGGCCAACGTCCTGACTTTC	TRBJ2-6	TRBV28	19	NA	NA
CASSLLQRGDNEQFF	TGTGCCAGCAGCTTACTCCAGCGGGGGGACAATGAGCAGTTCTTC	TRBJ2-1	TRBV7-9	15	NA	TRBD2